One and the same sample provided the 3 T cell receptor beta chains below, sequenced in a study of blood T cells in healthy people across ages. Using a J-beta primer mix together with a sample-barcoded 5' primer, a second PCR was run for roughly 7 to 11 cycles. MiXCR, run by TCRdb on the 5' RACE reads, gives a single entry per CDR3 protein. Of approximately 350,000 distinct CDR3 sequences detected, about half appear once; the ten largest clones hold approximately 51%. The sample comprised blood. These receptors were taken from a man aged 55 to 70 in good health.

The chain has TRBV19 and TRBJ2-5, with D perhaps matching TRBD2 (7 bases). Looked up from germline, CDR1 is LNHDA and CDR2 is SQIVND (reference sequence). The CDR3 is 15 amino acids. V was pared by 1 base and J by 2 bases, with 11 bases between. CDR3 sequence reads: CASSIGGGGQETQYF. The CDR3 coding sequence is TGTGCCAGTAGTATAGGAGGGGGGGGTCAAGAGACCCAGTACTTC.

This clonotype showed up just a few times. The rearrangement joins TRBV30 to TRBJ2-7; D possibly corresponds to TRBD2 (6 bases). This CDR3 has 11 residues. V was shortened by 4 bases and J by 7 bases, with 11 bases between the two germline ends. Germline V lookup: CDR1 GTSNPN, CDR2 SVGIG (reference sequence). The DNA of the CDR3 is TGTGCCTGGACGGACGCGGGAGAGCAGTACTTC. Residues: CAWTDAGEQYF. Filled out from reference TRBV30 and TRBJ2-7, the complete variable domain reads SQTIHQWPATLVQPVGSPLSLECTVEGTSNPNLYWYRQAAGRGLQLLFYSVGIGQISSEVPQNLSASRPQDRQFILSSKKLLLSDSGFYLCAWTDAGEQYFGPGTRLTVT.

This chain joins TRBV6-2 or TRBV6-3 and TRBJ1-6, with TRBD1 matching over 10 bases. CDR1 MNHEY and CDR2 SVGEGT come from the germline V gene. V shed 7 bases and J 10 bases; nucleotides not matched to a gene: 13. The CDR3 runs 16 residues. The CDR3 is CASMRDRGPTESPLHF. For the CDR3, the DNA is TGTGCCAGCATGAGGGACAGGGGACCTACGGAATCACCCCTCCACTTT.